A single sample is the source of the 23 T cell receptor beta chains below, sequenced in a study of T cells after posttransplantation cyclophosphamide. Clones were sequenced by immunoSEQ multiplex PCR, and TCRdb holds only the in-frame ones, with some missing. The table shows 15,000 to 20,000 clones, with around 87% occurring only once. Control samples came 1 year after myeloablative marrow transplants with methotrexate plus calcineurin inhibitor. The material was PBMCs, obtained after an allogeneic stem cell transplant with a calcineurin inhibitor and methotrexate. All receptors come from a male patient between 45 and 60 years old who received an allogeneic stem cell transplant from an unrelated donor, was CMV-positive, and had chronic GVHD only. Some T cells here may be from the graft donor.

The chain employs TRBV2 and TRBJ1-6; TRBD1 agrees at 10 bases. J was trimmed by 7 bases and V by 5 bases; bases with no gene match: 8. The CDR3 is 16 amino acids. In germline, CDR1 is SNHLY, CDR2 FYNNEI. CDR3 coding DNA: TGTGCCAGCAGTTCCGGACAGGGGGGGCCGAATTCACCCCTCCACTTT. Amino acids: CASSSGQGGPNSPLHF. Variable domain in full (rest from reference TRBV2 and TRBJ1-6): EPEVTQTPSHQVTQMGQEVILRCVPISNHLYFYWYRQILGQKVEFLVSFYNNEISEKSEIFDDQFSVERPDGSNFTLKIRSTKLEDSAMYFCASSSGQGGPNSPLHFGNGTRLTVT.

The chain links TRBV9 to TRBJ1-5; D is unresolved. Germline CDR1 reads SGDLS; CDR2 reads YYNGEE. The CDR3 loop spans 14 amino acids. V lost 0 bases and J lost 0, with 4 bases in between. The CDR3 DNA follows: TGTGCCAGCAGCGTAGGAGGTAGCAATCAGCCCCAGCATTTT. This encodes CASSVGGSNQPQHF. The full variable domain, with the rest looked up from reference TRBV9 and TRBJ1-5, is DSGVTQTPKHLITATGQRVTLRCSPRSGDLSVYWYQQSLDQGLQFLIQYYNGEERAKGNILERFSAQQFPDLHSELNLSSLELGDSALYFCASSVGGSNQPQHFGDGTRLSIL.

The chain employs TRBV27 and TRBJ2-3; D might be TRBD2 (7 bases). This CDR3 spans 13 amino acids. Trimming removed 4 bases at V and 8 bases at J, with 13 bases between. CDR1 and CDR2 (germline): MNHEY, SMNVEV (reference sequence). The CDR3 nucleotides are TGTGCCAGCAGTTGGGGGGGCGGAGGTACGCAGTATTTT. Translation: CASSWGGGGTQYF.

The chain recombines TRBV27 with TRBJ2-7; D might be TRBD2 (6 bases). V was cut by 5 bases and J by 7 bases, with 15 bases left in between. The CDR3 runs to 13 residues. Germline values: CDR1 MNHEY, CDR2 SMNVEV (reference sequence). The CDR3 DNA sequence: TGTGCCAGCAGTCGGCGGGGAACGGGTGAGCAGTACTTC. Translated, it gives CASSRRGTGEQYF.

This clone was observed once. The gene calls are TRBV7-2 and TRBJ1-4; no firm D call. V lost 5 bases, J lost 5 bases, and 18 bases lay in between. Germline lookup yields CDR1 SGHTA and CDR2 FQGNSA. The CDR3 spans 16 residues. In DNA form, the CDR3 reads TGTGCCAGCAGCCCAAAGATCGCGGGATACAATGAAAAACTGTTTTTT. It is translated as CASSPKIAGYNEKLFF.

This clone has only one observation. This rearrangement joins TRBV7-2 to TRBJ1-5; TRBD1 agrees at 8 bases. Germline values: CDR1 SGHTA, CDR2 FQGNSA. This CDR3 region has 15 residues. Unmatched junction bases numbered 3, after V lost 3 bases and J lost 2 bases. CDR3 amino acids: CASSFGQGGNQPQHF. CDR3 DNA: TGTGCCAGCAGCTTCGGACAGGGTGGCAATCAGCCCCAGCATTTT.

This rearrangement joins TRBV5-8 to TRBJ2-1; 9 bases are shared with TRBD1. V was clipped by 4 bases and J by 1 base; unmatched bases: 6. The CDR3 length is 16 residues. The V gene's germline CDR1 is SGHTS and CDR2 YDEGEE. The CDR3 protein is CASSPWTGESYNEQFF. CDR3 sequence (DNA): TGTGCCAGCAGCCCCTGGACAGGGGAATCCTACAATGAGCAGTTCTTC.

This clone appeared once. The genes are TRBV5-1 and TRBJ2-7; perhaps TRBD1 as D (6 bases). V lost 5 bases to trimming and J lost 3 bases, with 15 bases between them. The germline V gene has CDR1 SGHRS and CDR2 YFSETQ. The CDR3 is 14 amino acids. The CDR3 spells CASSWGQSFYEQYF. In DNA form, the CDR3 reads TGCGCCAGCAGTTGGGGACAATCCTTCTACGAGCAGTACTTC. The full variable domain, its missing parts supplied by reference TRBV5-1 and TRBJ2-7, is KAGVTQTPRYLIKTRGQQVTLSCSPISGHRSVSWYQQTPGQGLQFLFEYFSETQRNKGNFPGRFSGRQFSNSRSEMNVSTLELGDSALYLCASSWGQSFYEQYFGPGTRLTVT.

The chain employs TRBV5-6 and TRBJ2-7; TRBD1 aligns across 8 bases. The ends lost 4 bases at V and 5 bases at J; junction bases unmatched: 8. The CDR3 is 14 amino acids. Germline loops: CDR1 SGHDT, CDR2 YYEEEE. In DNA, the CDR3 is TGTGCCAGCAGCCCGCCCCAGGGGGCCAACGAGCAGTACTTC. Translating gives CASSPPQGANEQYF. Full variable domain (outside the CDR3, taken from reference TRBV5-6 and TRBJ2-7): DAGVTQSPTHLIKTRGQQVTLRCSPKSGHDTVSWYQQALGQGPQFIFQYYEEEERQRGNFPDRFSGHQFPNYSSELNVNALLLGDSALYLCASSPPQGANEQYFGPGTRLTVT.

The V and J genes are TRBV5-5 and TRBJ1-6, with TRBD1 matching 9 bases. CDR3 length: 15 amino acids. The V segment lost 3 bases and the J segment 5 bases; nucleotides outside the gene matches: 3. Germline lookup yields CDR1 SGHKS and CDR2 YYEKEE (reference sequence). The CDR3: CASSWGQGNNSPLHF. Written as DNA, the CDR3 is TGTGCCAGCAGCTGGGGACAGGGCAATAATTCACCCCTCCACTTT. Full variable domain (rest looked up from reference TRBV5-5 and TRBJ1-6): DAGVTQSPTHLIKTRGQQVTLRCSPISGHKSVSWYQQVLGQGPQFIFQYYEKEERGRGNFPDRFSARQFPNYSSELNVNALLLGDSALYLCASSWGQGNNSPLHFGNGTRLTVT.

The chain carries TRBV27 and TRBJ1-2; D possibly corresponds to TRBD1 (6 bases). There are 13 residues in the CDR3. V was clipped by 0 bases and J by 6 bases, with 8 bases between them. Germline CDR1 is MNHEY and CDR2 is SMNVEV (reference sequence). The CDR3 reads CASSLSGGDGYTF. The CDR3 DNA sequence: TGTGCCAGCAGTTTATCTGGGGGCGATGGCTACACCTTC.

This clone was recorded a few times. This chain links TRBV6-5 with TRBJ1-3; weak D call: TRBD1 (5 bases). The CDR3 extends over 14 amino acids. V was clipped by 7 bases and J by 0 bases, with 10 bases between them. Germline CDR1 reads MNHEY; CDR2 reads SVGAGI. The CDR3 DNA reads as TGTGCCAGCATAGACAGTGTCTCTGGAAACACCATATATTTT. As protein: CASIDSVSGNTIYF.

This chain joins TRBV9 and TRBJ2-5; the match to TRBD1 covers 7 bases. The CDR3 consists of 14 residues. Germline CDR1 and CDR2: SGDLS and YYNGEE. The J segment lost 2 bases and the V segment lost 3 bases, leaving 4 bases of the junction unmatched. The CDR3 DNA follows: TGTGCCAGCAGCGCTCGACAGGGACAAGAGACCCAGTACTTC. Residues: CASSARQGQETQYF.

CDR3 protein: CASTKGGRGANVLTF. In DNA, the CDR3 is TGTGCCAGCACGAAGGGGGGGAGAGGGGCCAACGTCCTGACTTTC. The chain employs TRBV9 and TRBJ2-6; TRBD2 might be the D (7 bases). V lost 6 bases and J lost 4, with 14 bases in between. The CDR3 covers 15 residues. CDR1 and CDR2 from the germline V gene are SGDLS and YYNGEE.

This chain connects TRBV11-2 to TRBJ1-1, with D perhaps TRBD1 (5 bases). The V gene's germline CDR1 is SGHAT and CDR2 FQNNGV. The CDR3 is 15 amino acids. Trimming pared 4 bases from V and 5 bases from J, leaving 17 bases between. CDR3 protein: CASSSEPGERTEAFF. In nucleotides, the CDR3 is TGTGCCAGCAGCTCAGAACCGGGGGAAAGGACTGAAGCTTTCTTT.

This CDR3 is CASSLRGQGRYEQYF. The CDR3 DNA reads TGTGCCAGCAGCTTGCGGGGACAGGGGAGGTACGAGCAGTACTTC. The chain employs TRBV11-3 and TRBJ2-7; 10 positions match TRBD1. Germline loops: CDR1 SGHNT, CDR2 YENEEA. The CDR3 length is 15 residues. V lost 3 bases and J lost 4; bases outside the gene matches: 6.

This clone is a singleton in its sample. The chain combines TRBV4-1 with TRBJ2-1, with D unclear. Trimming took off 4 bases at V and 10 bases at J, with 14 bases between the two ends. CDR1 is MGHRA, CDR2 YSYEKL, per germline. The CDR3 has 13 amino acids. The DNA for the CDR3 is TGCGCCAGCAGCCCGACTTTAGGCAGCGAGCAGTTCTTC. Translated: CASSPTLGSEQFF.

This rearrangement joins TRBV2 to TRBJ2-1; 12 nucleotides align to TRBD2. CDR1 and CDR2 from the germline V gene are SNHLY and FYNNEI. V gave up 2 bases and J gave up 8 bases; unmatched junction bases: 4. This CDR3 is built from 15 residues. In DNA, the CDR3 is TGTGCCAGCAGTGAACTAGCGGGGGGGGGAGATGAGCAGTTCTTC. Translated: CASSELAGGGDEQFF.

The chain recombines TRBV5-1 with TRBJ2-7, with D possibly matching TRBD2 (5 bases). V lost 0 bases to trimming and J lost 2 bases, with 12 bases between them. The CDR3 is 15 residues long. Germline V CDR1 and CDR2: SGHRS, YFSETQ. The CDR3 coding sequence is TGCGCCAGCAGCTTGGAGGACGGACTTCCCTACGAGCAGTACTTC. This gives the protein CASSLEDGLPYEQYF.

V usage is TRBV7-2 and J usage is TRBJ1-5, with D possibly matching TRBD1 (6 bases). Germline values: CDR1 SGHTA, CDR2 FQGNSA. The CDR3 covers 15 residues. Trimming stripped 3 bases from V and 7 bases from J, with 16 bases between. The CDR3 DNA reads as TGTGCCAGCAGCTTCCGCAGGGGAATTGGACAGCCCCAGCATTTT. Translated: CASSFRRGIGQPQHF.

Only a few counts were recorded for this clone. The genes are TRBV16 and TRBJ1-2; D call uncertain. V lost 2 bases and J 5 bases, leaving 9 bases between the germline ends. CDR1 is KGHSY, CDR2 FQNENV, per germline. This CDR3 has 13 amino acids. CDR3 amino acids: CASSQSSEYGYTF. Written as DNA, the CDR3 is TGTGCCAGCAGCCAAAGCTCCGAATATGGCTACACCTTC.

The chain joins TRBV11-2 to TRBJ1-4, with 7 bases identical to TRBD1. V shed 5 bases, J shed 0 bases, and the junction held 9 bases outside the gene matches. Germline lookup yields CDR1 SGHAT and CDR2 FQNNGV. This CDR3 is 17 amino acids long. The CDR3 bases are TGTGCCAGCAGCCTGACAGGGCGTGGAGCAACTAATGAAAAACTGTTTTTT. Protein sequence: CASSLTGRGATNEKLFF.

V and J are TRBV7-8 and TRBJ2-7, with D maybe TRBD2 (5 bases). V was cut by 5 bases and J by 9 bases, with 20 bases left in between. The CDR3 totals 14 residues. Germline loops: CDR1 SGHVS, CDR2 FQNEAQ. CDR3 coding DNA: TGTGCCAGCAGCCCACCGCGGGCAGGCGACCGGCAGTACTTC. Encoded protein: CASSPPRAGDRQYF.